This TCR beta chain appears in the sequencing data of a study of T cell repertoires in cytomegalovirus infection. Looking at the study overall: Well-studied HLA-B-restricted CMV epitopes were used in the study alongside recently identified HLA-C-restricted ones. Public TCR beta signatures indicated both CMV infection and matching HLA type. Whole-study findings and limits: The cumulative frequency of public TCR beta families identified carriers of CMV plus the relevant HLA.

TCRdb fed the reads into MiXCR, producing one record per CDR3 protein. The repertoire holds around 58,000 distinct CDR3 sequences, with 20% to 25% as singletons. This clonotype has more than one count but fewer than ten. What it binds is not known. The TCR comes from a human donor in good health (CMV status not recorded). Some clones in this sample may be carry-over from other donors' samples. The material was CD8+ T cells from cultured PBMCs, obtained from culture after CMV antigen stimulation.

The CDR3 here is CASRSLSGGASPLHF. The CDR3 coding sequence is TGTGCCAGTAGGTCTCTCTCAGGGGGCGCTTCACCCCTCCACTTT. The chain carries TRBV19 and TRBJ1-6; 8 bases fit TRBD1. The germline V gene encodes CDR1 LNHDA and CDR2 SQIVND (reference sequence). The CDR3 runs to 15 residues. Trimming cost V 6 bases and J 9 bases; bases outside gene matches: 10.